The clone carrying this T cell receptor beta chain came up many times. This specimen comes from a study of blood T cells in healthy people across ages. Trimming left V 5 bases short and J 5 bases short, with 18 bases between. This CDR3 has 15 residues. Each individual donor underwent a draw of roughly 10 milliliters of peripheral blood. With a J-beta primer mix and a sample-barcoded 5' primer, a second PCR ran roughly 6 to 11 cycles. TCRdb independently ran MiXCR on the 5' RACE reads; one entry per CDR3 protein. The profile shows 1.5 million to 2 million distinct CDR3 sequences, approximately 28% of them singletons.

Sequenced input: blood. V usage is TRBV12-3 or TRBV12-4 and J usage is TRBJ2-5, with D perhaps being TRBD1 or TRBD2 (5 bases each). The sequence was collected from a woman in her 30s in good health. CDR3 nucleotides: TGTGCCAGCAGTACACCGGGACGGTTTCGGGAGACCCAGTACTTC. Protein product: CASSTPGRFRETQYF.